The 9 T cell receptor beta chains listed next were all sequenced from one sample in a study of T cell repertoires in cytomegalovirus infection. In TCRdb, the reads were re-called with MiXCR into one record per CDR3 protein. The data hold about 250,000 distinct CDR3 sequences, with roughly 12% observed a single time. Source material: PBMCs. The receptor set was obtained from a human donor in good health (CMV status not recorded). Some clones in this sample may be carry-over from other donors' samples.

In this sample, this clonotype turned up many times. The chain has TRBV7-2 and TRBJ2-3; a weak D match, TRBD2 (5 bases). V was shortened by 4 bases and J by 3 bases, with 17 bases between the two germline ends. CDR1 and CDR2 from the germline V gene are SGHTA and FQGNSA. This CDR3 is 16 amino acids long. DNA for the CDR3: TGTGCCAGCAGCTCCGCCCCTGGGAGAGGGACAGATACGCAGTATTTT. It codes for CASSSAPGRGTDTQYF.

This clonotype was observed at least ten times. The chain employs TRBV7-2 and TRBJ1-2; 7 bases are shared with TRBD1. Trimming removed 5 bases from V and 4 bases from J; junction bases left unmatched: 7. Germline V gene data show CDR1 as SGHTA and CDR2 as FQGNSA. CDR3 length equals 14 residues. The CDR3 coding sequence is TGTGCCAGCAGCACCCGACAGGGCCCCTATGGCTACACCTTC. It encodes CASSTRQGPYGYTF.

This clonotype was seen only a few times. V usage is TRBV29-1 and J usage is TRBJ2-2; tentatively, D is TRBD1 (6 bases). The CDR3 has 13 residues. CDR1 SQVTM and CDR2 ANQGSEA come from the germline V gene. V gave up 4 bases and J gave up 6 bases, with 12 bases separating them. The CDR3 loop reads CSVAGQGPGELFF. CDR3 in DNA: TGCAGCGTTGCCGGGCAGGGGCCCGGGGAGCTGTTTTTT.

This clonotype has at least ten counts. This chain uses TRBV7-2 with TRBJ2-5; D remains ambiguous. Trimming took off 4 bases at V and 1 base at J, with 19 bases between the two ends. This CDR3 comprises 17 residues. Germline V gene lookup returns CDR1 SGHTA and CDR2 FQGNSA. The CDR3 nucleotides are TGTGCCAGCAGCTGGGCGCTCGACCCCACCCGCCAAGAGACCCAGTACTTC. Amino acids: CASSWALDPTRQETQYF.

The table lists this clonotype with a few counts. The chain joins TRBV19 to TRBJ1-2; 8 bases align to TRBD1. The CDR3 covers 13 residues. The V and J ends lost 3 bases and 4 bases, in that order; junction bases with no gene match: 1. Germline values: CDR1 LNHDA, CDR2 SQIVND (reference sequence). DNA for the CDR3: TGTGCCAGTAGTATGGACAGGGCCTATGGCTACACCTTC. It is translated as CASSMDRAYGYTF.

In the case of this clonotype: A much larger clone sits a single nucleotide away, making a read error possible. The J gene is TRBJ2-2, the V gene TRBV7-2; a weak D match, TRBD1 (5 bases). CDR1 and CDR2 (germline): SGHTA, FQGNSA. This CDR3 spans 15 amino acids. The V end was cut by 4 bases, the J end by 4 bases, with 13 bases between. The CDR3 coding sequence is TGTGCCAGCAGCTCGCAAACAAGGGGCACCGGGGAGCTGTTTTTT. This codes for CASSSQTRGTGELFF.

Remarks on this clonotype: This sequence may be a read error, since a much larger clone differs from it by one base. The rearrangement links TRBV3-1 to TRBJ2-5; maybe TRBD1 (5 bases). Germline lookup yields CDR1 LGHDT and CDR2 YNNKEL (reference sequence). The CDR3 sequence is 14 residues long. CDR3 residues: CASSQDAGQEIQYF. CDR3 in DNA: TGTGCCAGCAGCCAAGACGCAGGGCAAGAGATCCAGTACTTC.

This clonotype has a count of ten or more. This chain links TRBV7-2 with TRBJ1-2; the D is unclear. This CDR3 is 13 amino acids long. From germline, CDR1 is SGHTA and CDR2 FQGNSA. Trimming took 1 base from V and 5 from J, leaving 8 bases between them. The CDR3 loop reads CASSLGQKYGYTF. For the CDR3, the DNA is TGTGCCAGCAGCTTAGGGCAGAAGTATGGCTACACCTTC.

The chain joins TRBV19 to TRBJ1-5; D not certain. Trimming stripped 5 bases from V and 0 bases from J, with 14 bases between. The length of the CDR3 is 16 residues. Germline V lookup: CDR1 LNHDA, CDR2 SQIVND (reference sequence). CDR3 DNA sequence: TGTGCCAGTAGTTCAGAGGGAGGATATAGCAATCAGCCCCAGCATTTT. Protein sequence: CASSSEGGYSNQPQHF.